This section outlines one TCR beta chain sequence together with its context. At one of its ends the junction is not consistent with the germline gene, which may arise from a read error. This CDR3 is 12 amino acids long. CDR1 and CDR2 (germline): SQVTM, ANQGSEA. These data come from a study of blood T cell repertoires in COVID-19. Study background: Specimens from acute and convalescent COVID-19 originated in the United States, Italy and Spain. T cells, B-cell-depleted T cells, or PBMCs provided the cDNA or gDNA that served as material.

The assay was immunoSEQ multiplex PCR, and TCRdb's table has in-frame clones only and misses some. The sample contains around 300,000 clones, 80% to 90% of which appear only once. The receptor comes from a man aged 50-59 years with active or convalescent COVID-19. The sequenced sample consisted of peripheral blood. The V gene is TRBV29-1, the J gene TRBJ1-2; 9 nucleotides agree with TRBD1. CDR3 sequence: CSVDRGKGVDPF. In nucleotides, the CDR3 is TGCAGCGTGGACAGGGGAAAGGGTGTAGACCCCTTC.